This TCR beta chain was recovered during a study of T cell responses to AZD1222 COVID-19 vaccine. Study-level findings and limits: An increase in Spike-specific TCR breadth and depth was observed after two AZD1222 doses. Only a handful of AZD1222 recipients, about six in all, had baseline seropositivity.

The germline CDR1 and CDR2 sequences are MNHNS and SASEGT. CDR3 length: 15 amino acids. V lost 2 bases, J lost 0 bases, and 8 bases lay in between. Clones were read by immunoSEQ multiplex PCR, and TCRdb kept only the in-frame ones, dropping some. The repertoire holds fewer than 200,000 clones, with approximately 92% as singletons. About this clone itself: The antigen is not known.

The V call is TRBV6-1, the J call TRBJ2-1; unclear D gene. This sequence was found in an adult in good health. The sequenced sample was peripheral blood, obtained on day 0 of AZD1222 vaccination. The CDR3 DNA reads TGTGCCAGCAGTGAAATAGGAAACTCCTACAATGAGCAGTTCTTC. This gives the protein CASSEIGNSYNEQFF.